Shown below are 2 T cell receptor beta chains from a single sample sequenced in a study of T cells in narcolepsy (dated by TCRdb to 2017 to 2018). The method behind the library was the immunoSEQ multiplex PCR assay. The table was pulled from immuneACCESS by TCRdb, which kept in-frame rearrangements only. Such tables lose some clones; where checked, under half of the loss comes from unresolved V genes, and the rest has no known cause. The sample data list over 10,000 clones, and 85% to 90% of these were observed just once. The ten most abundant clones make up 1.5% to 2% of the sample. The sequencing sample was made of CD45RA- memory CD4+ T cells from PBMCs. This specimen's cell subset or site label, per the study, means: memory T cells sorted ex vivo from peripheral blood. Source of these receptors: a human donor with narcolepsy.

The chain couples TRBV28 to TRBJ1-6, with 8 bases identical to TRBD1. J was trimmed by 9 bases and V by 8 bases; bases with no gene match: 6. Looked up from germline, CDR1 is MDHEN and CDR2 is SYDVKM. CDR3 length: 13 residues. The CDR3, as DNA: TGTGCCAGCCAAGGACAGGGAAGTTCACCCCTCCACTTT. This gives the protein CASQGQGSSPLHF. Full variable domain (rest looked up from reference TRBV28 and TRBJ1-6): DVKVTQSSRYLVKRTGEKVFLECVQDMDHENMFWYRQDPGLGLRLIYFSYDVKMKEKGDIPEGYSVSREKKERFSLILESASTNQTSMYLCASQGQGSSPLHFGNGTRLTVT.

The CDR3 spells CASRSGEAEQFF. CDR3 DNA sequence: TGTGCCAGCAGATCCGGAGAGGCCGAGCAGTTCTTC. The chain combines TRBV11-3 with TRBJ2-1; D gene unclear. Germline V gene lookup returns CDR1 SGHNT and CDR2 YENEEA. Deletions cut 6 bases from V and 10 bases from J, with 13 bases between. CDR3 length: 12 amino acids. Variable domain in full (rest from reference TRBV11-3 and TRBJ2-1): EAGVVQSPRYKIIEKKQPVAFWCNPISGHNTLYWYLQNLGQGPELLIRYENEEAVDDSQLPKDRFSAERLKGVDSTLKIQPAELGDSAVYLCASRSGEAEQFFGPGTRLTVL.